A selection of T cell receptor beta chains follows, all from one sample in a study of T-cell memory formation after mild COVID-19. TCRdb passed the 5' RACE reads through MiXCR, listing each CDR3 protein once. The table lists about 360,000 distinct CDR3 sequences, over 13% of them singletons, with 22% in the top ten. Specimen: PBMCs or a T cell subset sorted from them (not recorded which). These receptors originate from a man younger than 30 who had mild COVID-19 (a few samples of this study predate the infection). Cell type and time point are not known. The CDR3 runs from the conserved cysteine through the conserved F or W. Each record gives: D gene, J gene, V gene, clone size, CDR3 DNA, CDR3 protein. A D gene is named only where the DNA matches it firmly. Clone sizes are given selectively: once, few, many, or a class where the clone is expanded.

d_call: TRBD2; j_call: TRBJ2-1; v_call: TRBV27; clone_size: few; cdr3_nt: TGTGCCAGCAGTTTTAACCCCCGACTAGCGGGGATATCTCAAAACAATGAGCAGTTCTTC; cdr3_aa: CASSFNPRLAGISQNNEQFF
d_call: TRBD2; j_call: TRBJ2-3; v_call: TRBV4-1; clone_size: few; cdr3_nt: TGCGCCAGCAGCCAGGGGACTAGCGGGTTCACAGATACGCAGTATTTT; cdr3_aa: CASSQGTSGFTDTQYF
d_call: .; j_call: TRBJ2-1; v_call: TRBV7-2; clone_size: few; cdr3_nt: TGTGCCAGCAGCGGATATCACAATGAGCAGTTCTTC; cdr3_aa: CASSGYHNEQFF
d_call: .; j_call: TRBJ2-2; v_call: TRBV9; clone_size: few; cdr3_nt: TGTGCCAGCAGCACCTGGGCAGATAACACCGGGGAGCTGTTTTTT; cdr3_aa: CASSTWADNTGELFF
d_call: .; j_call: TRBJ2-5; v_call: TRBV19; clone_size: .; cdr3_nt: TGTGCCAGTAGTGGTGGACAGTCAGCCAAAGAGACCCAGTACTTC; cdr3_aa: CASSGGQSAKETQYF
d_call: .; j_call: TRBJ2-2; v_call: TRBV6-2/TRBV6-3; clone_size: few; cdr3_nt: TGTGCCAGCAGGAGAACAGGGTCCGGGGAGCTGTTTTTT; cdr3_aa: CASRRTGSGELFF
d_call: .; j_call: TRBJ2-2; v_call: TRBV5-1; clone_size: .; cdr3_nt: TGCGCCAGCAGCTTGCTTCCCGGGACGGAAAACACCGGGGAGCTGTTTTTT; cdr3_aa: CASSLLPGTENTGELFF
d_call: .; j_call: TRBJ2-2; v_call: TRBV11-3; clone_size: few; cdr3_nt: TGTGCCAGCAGGGGGGGCGAGTCGTACACCGGGGAGCTGTTTTTT; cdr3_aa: CASRGGESYTGELFF
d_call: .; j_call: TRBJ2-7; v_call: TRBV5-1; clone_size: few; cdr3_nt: TGCGCCAGCAGCCAATCATGGGGTTTCGAGCAGTACTTC; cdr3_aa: CASSQSWGFEQYF
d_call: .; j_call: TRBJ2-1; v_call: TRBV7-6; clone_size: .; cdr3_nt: TGTGCCAGCAGCTTAGTAGCGGCCAACTCCTACAATGAGCAGTTCTTC; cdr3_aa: CASSLVAANSYNEQFF
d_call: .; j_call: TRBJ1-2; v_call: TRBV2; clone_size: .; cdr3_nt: TGTGCCAGCAGTGACCAGGGGATAGACTATGGCTACACCTTC; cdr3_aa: CASSDQGIDYGYTF